The table lists the clone carrying this TCR beta chain with many counts. With V trimmed by 6 bases and J by 3 bases, 12 bases remained unmatched. The CDR3 is 18 residues long. The germline V gene has CDR1 MNHEY and CDR2 SVGEGT. This specimen belongs to a study of HIV-infected patients and healthy controls. All unsorted peripheral T cells were captured because whole blood was used without fractionation. 500 ng RNA was reverse transcribed with alpha and beta constant-region primers. Each of the alpha and beta chains got its own library through chain-specific third strand synthesis with indices. TCRdb independently ran MiXCR on the 5' RACE reads; one entry per CDR3 protein. The data contain 15,000 to 20,000 distinct CDR3 sequences, approximately 9.5% of them singletons.

The genes are TRBV6-2 or TRBV6-3 and TRBJ2-1; 12 bases align to TRBD2. The TCR was taken from an adult in good health. Material for sequencing was blood. CDR3 DNA sequence: TGTGCCAGCAGGGGACTAGCGGGCCCCTCGGTCGGCTACAATGAGCAGTTCTTC. This codes for CASRGLAGPSVGYNEQFF.